The present T cell receptor (beta chain) was sequenced within a study of human T cells and chemical hapten exposure. The study's findings and limits: Each of the donors had alopecia, so their immune responses may not resemble those of healthy people.

Unique molecular identifiers were attached to individual cDNA molecules during library preparation. As originally analysed: Around 91,000 TCRs per sample was the median, with a range of roughly 23,224 to 750,000. TCRdb fed the RACE reads into MiXCR, producing one record per CDR3 protein. The V and J calls here are based on TCRdb, not the publication. This table has 250,000 to 300,000 distinct CDR3 sequences, around 7.3% appearing once. Time point indicated: pre-sensitization, week 0. The treatment is: therapeutic diphenylcyclopropenone sensitization with weekly scalp DPC. Each patch-test visit's blood sample preceded patch application. This clonotype occurred a few times. The antigen is unknown. This clonotype originated in a man between 18 and 29 years old with alopecia areata. Some clones in this sample may be carry-over from other donors' samples. Sequences were derived from whole blood, sampled in connection with sensitization to the hapten diphenylcyclopropenone (DPC).

The CDR3 region is CASSSFVKLTTGELFF. As DNA, the CDR3 is TGTGCCAGCAGCTCCTTCGTCAAGCTAACCACCGGGGAGCTGTTTTTT. This chain links TRBV6-2 or TRBV6-3 with TRBJ2-2; D is uncertain. This CDR3 is built from 16 residues. Trimming took off 6 bases at V and 4 bases at J, with 18 bases between the two ends. In germline, CDR1 is MNHEY, CDR2 SVGEGT.